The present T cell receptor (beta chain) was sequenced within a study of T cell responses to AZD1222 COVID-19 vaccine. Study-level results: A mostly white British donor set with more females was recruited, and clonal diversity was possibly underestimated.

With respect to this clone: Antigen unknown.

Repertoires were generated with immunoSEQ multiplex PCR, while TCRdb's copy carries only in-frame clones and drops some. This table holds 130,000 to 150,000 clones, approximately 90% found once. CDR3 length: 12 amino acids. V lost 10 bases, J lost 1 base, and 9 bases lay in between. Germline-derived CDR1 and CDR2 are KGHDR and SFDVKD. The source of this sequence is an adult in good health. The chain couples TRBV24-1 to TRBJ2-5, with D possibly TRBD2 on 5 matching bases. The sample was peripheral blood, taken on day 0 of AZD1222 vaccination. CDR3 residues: CATGGVQETQYF. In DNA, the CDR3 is TGTGCCACTGGAGGAGTCCAAGAGACCCAGTACTTC.